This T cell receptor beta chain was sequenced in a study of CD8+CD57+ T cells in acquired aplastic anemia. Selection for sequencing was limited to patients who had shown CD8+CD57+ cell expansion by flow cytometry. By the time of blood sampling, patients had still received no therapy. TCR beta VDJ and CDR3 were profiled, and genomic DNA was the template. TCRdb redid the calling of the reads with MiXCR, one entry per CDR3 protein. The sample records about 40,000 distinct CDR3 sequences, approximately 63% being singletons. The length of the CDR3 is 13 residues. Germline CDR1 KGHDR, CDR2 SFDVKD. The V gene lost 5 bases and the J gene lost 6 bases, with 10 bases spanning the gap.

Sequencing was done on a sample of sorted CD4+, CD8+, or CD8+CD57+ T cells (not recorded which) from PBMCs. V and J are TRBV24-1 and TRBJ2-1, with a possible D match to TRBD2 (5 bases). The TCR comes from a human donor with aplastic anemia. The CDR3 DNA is TGTGCCACCAGTGGAGCCGGAGGCAATGAGCAGTTCTTC. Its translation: CATSGAGGNEQFF.